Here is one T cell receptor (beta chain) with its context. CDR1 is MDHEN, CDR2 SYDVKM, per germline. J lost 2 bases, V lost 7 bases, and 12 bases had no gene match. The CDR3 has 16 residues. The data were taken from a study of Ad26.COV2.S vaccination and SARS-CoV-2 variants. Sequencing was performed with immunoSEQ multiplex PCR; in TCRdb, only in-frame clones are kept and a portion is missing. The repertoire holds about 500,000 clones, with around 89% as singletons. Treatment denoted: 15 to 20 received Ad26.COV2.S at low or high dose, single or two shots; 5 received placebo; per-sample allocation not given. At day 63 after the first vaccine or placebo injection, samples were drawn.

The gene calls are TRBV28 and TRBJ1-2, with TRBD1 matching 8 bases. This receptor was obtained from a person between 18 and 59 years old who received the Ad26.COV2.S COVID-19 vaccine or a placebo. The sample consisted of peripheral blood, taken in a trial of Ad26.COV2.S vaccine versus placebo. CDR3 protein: CASTSQGVHLNYGYTF. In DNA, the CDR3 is TGTGCCAGCACCTCACAGGGGGTACACCTGAACTATGGCTACACCTTC.